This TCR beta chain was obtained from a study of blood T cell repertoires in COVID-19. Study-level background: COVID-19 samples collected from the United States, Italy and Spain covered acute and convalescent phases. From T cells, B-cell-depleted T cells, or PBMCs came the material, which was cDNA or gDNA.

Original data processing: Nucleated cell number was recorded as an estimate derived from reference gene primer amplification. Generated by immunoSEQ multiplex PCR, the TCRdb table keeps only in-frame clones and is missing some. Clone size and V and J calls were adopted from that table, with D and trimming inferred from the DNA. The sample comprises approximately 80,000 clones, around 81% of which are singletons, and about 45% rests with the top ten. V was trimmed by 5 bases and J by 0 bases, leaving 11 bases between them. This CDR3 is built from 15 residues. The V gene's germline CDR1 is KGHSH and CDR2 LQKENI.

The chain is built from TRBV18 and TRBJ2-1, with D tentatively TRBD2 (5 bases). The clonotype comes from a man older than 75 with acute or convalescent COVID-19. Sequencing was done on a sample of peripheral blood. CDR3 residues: CASSVGVPSYNEQFF. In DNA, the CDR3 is TGTGCCAGCTCAGTGGGAGTTCCCTCCTACAATGAGCAGTTCTTC.